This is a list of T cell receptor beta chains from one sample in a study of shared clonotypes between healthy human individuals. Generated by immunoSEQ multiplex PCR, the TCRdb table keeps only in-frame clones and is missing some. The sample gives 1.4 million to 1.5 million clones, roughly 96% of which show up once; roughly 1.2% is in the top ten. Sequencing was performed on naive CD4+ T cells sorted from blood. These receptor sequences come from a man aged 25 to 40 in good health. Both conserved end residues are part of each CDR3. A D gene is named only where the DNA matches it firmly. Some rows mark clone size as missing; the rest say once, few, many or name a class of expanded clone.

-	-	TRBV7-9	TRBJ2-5	TGTGCCAGCAGCCAGCAGGGTTGGAACCAAGAGACCCAGTACTTC	CASSQQGWNQETQYF
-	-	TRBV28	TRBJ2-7	TGTGCCAGCAGCCCCAGGGTCGAGCAGTACTTC	CASSPRVEQYF
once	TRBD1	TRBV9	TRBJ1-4	TGTGCCAGCAGCCTTGGCGGGACAGGGCGAAGTGAAAAACTGTTTTTT	CASSLGGTGRSEKLFF
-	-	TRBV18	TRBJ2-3	TGTGCCAGCTCACCTCCCGGGCCCACAGATACGCAGTATTTT	CASSPPGPTDTQYF
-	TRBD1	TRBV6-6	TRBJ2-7	TGTGCCAGCAGCCAGGGGGTGCACTACGAGCAGTACTTC	CASSQGVHYEQYF
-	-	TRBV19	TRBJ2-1	TGTGCCAGTAGTATAGATTATAGGCTAGCACGGGGTAGTGAGCAGTTCTTC	CASSIDYRLARGSEQFF
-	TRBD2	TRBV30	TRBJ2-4	TGTGCCTGGAGTGTATGGGCTAGCGGGATGGTAGCCAAAAACATTCAGTACTTC	CAWSVWASGMVAKNIQYF
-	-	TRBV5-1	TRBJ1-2	TGCGCCAGCAGCTTGGCGTTCGACAGTTACTATGGCTACACCTTC	CASSLAFDSYYGYTF
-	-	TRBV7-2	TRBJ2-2	TGTGCCAGCACCAAACCAGGGAGAGGGGAGCTGTTTTTT	CASTKPGRGELFF
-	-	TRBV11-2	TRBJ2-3	TGTGCCAGCAGCTTTGTAGGCAATTCAGTGCCCCCCACAGATACGCAGTATTTT	CASSFVGNSVPPTDTQYF
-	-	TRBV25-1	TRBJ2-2	TGTGCCAGCAGTGACAGGGTAAACACCGGGGAGCTGTTTTTT	CASSDRVNTGELFF
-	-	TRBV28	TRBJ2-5	TGTGCCAGCAGCCTCCGCAGCCGAGAGACCCAGTACTTC	CASSLRSRETQYF
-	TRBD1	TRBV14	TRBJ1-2	TGTGCCAGCAGCCAAGTCACCGGGACAGGGGCCTATGGCTACACCTTC	CASSQVTGTGAYGYTF
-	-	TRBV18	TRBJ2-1	TGTGCCAGCTCACCACCCAGACTAGACAATGAGCAGTTCTTC	CASSPPRLDNEQFF
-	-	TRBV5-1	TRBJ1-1	TGCGCCAGCAGCTTGGATCCTAACACTGAAGCTTTCTTT	CASSLDPNTEAFF
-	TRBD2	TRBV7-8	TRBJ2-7	TGTGCCAGCAGCTTAGCGCTCGGGGGGGGTTCTTACGAGCAGTACTTC	CASSLALGGGSYEQYF
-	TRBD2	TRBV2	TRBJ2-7	TGTGCCAGCACTCGGGAGGCTAGTTACGAGCAGTACTTC	CASTREASYEQYF
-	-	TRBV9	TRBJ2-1	TGTGCCAGCAGCGTAGACAGGGCGGTCTACAATGAGCAGTTCTTC	CASSVDRAVYNEQFF
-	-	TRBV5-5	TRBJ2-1	TGTGCCAGCAGCGTTACCGGGGTCAGCTCCTACAATGAGCAGTTCTTC	CASSVTGVSSYNEQFF
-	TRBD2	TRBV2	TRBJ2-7	TGTGCCAGCACCGTAGAGCGGGAGGCCTACCAGGGGCAGTACTTC	CASTVEREAYQGQYF
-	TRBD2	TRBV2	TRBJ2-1	TGTGCCAGCAGTGGCCCAACCGGGACTAGCGGGAGACGGCCCTACAATGAGCAGTTCTTC	CASSGPTGTSGRRPYNEQFF
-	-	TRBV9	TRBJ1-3	TGTGCCAGCAGCGTAGCTATTCCACAGGGCTCTGGAAACACCATATATTTT	CASSVAIPQGSGNTIYF
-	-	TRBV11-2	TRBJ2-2	TGTGCCAGCAGCTTAGATCGATTAGGCGGGGCTAAGGACACCGGGGAGCTGTTTTTT	CASSLDRLGGAKDTGELFF
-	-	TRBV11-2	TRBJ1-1	TGTGCCAGCAGAGGCATCACCACTGAAGCTTTCTTT	CASRGITTEAFF
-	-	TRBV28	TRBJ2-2	TGTGCCAGCAGTTTCGGGCAGGACTCCACCGGGGAGCTGTTTTTT	CASSFGQDSTGELFF
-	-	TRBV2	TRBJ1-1	TGTGCCAGCACTACAGAACACACTGAAGCTTTCTTT	CASTTEHTEAFF